This T cell receptor (beta chain) was documented in a study of shared clonotypes between healthy human individuals (dated by TCRdb to 2020 to 2022). At the level of the whole study: The cohort comprised a couple of women and three men aged 18 to 49 years. Blood TCR repertoires of several healthy adults were deeply sequenced to estimate repertoire size and the extent of clonotype sharing between individuals. Different laboratories and diverse techniques were used to prepare libraries and sequence TCR repertoires, to increase sequencing depth and limit assay-specific biases. Per donor, leukapheresis produced somewhere between about 0.94 and 9 billion PBMCs. For each donor, three plates each were used for CD4 naive and CD4 memory, two plates were used for CD8 naive, and one plate was used for CD8 memory. General conclusions and limits of the study: Only blood was sampled, and tissue TCR repertoires likely differ from those in blood. Pairwise subsampling indicated that sequencing depth was expected to affect the degree of clonotype sharing among donors. Rarefaction of sorted-subset datasets indicated incomplete sequencing despite the large sequencing depth. Clonotypes shared by all four sorted-subset donors showed higher generation probabilities than non-shared clonotypes. Across four donors, about 4.5% of naive CD4, 3% to 3.5% of naive CD8, 2.3% of memory CD4, and approximately 0.4% of memory CD8 clonotypes were shared. Larger estimated clonotype richness was generally found for naive subsets than for memory subsets. The genetic and exposure-history diversity represented was limited by the small number of donors.

Using the deep immunoSEQ assay, multiplex PCR amplified TCR CDR3 regions from genomic DNA. Genomic DNA extracted from each cell subset was distributed evenly over all wells of several immunoSEQ 96-well plates, and each plate served as one replicate. For sorted subsets, each replicate PCR was loaded with about 0.2 ug genomic DNA, equivalent to about 33,000 T cell genomes. Purified libraries were quantified with a Qubit 3.0 fluorometer, sized on a Bioanalyzer 2100, and re-quantified with the KAPA Library Quantification kit. Each immunoSEQ 96-well plate was sequenced on its own single-read 150-cycle Illumina NextSeq 550 flow cell. As for how the authors treated the data: Because the immunoSEQ output included only junctional sequences and no quality scores, the filtering could not be the same as the filtering used for full-length reads. Sequences were annotated with PyIR, a Python wrapper for IgBLAST v1.9, using IMGT germline references to assign V/J genes and CDR3. Reads were filtered out if the reads had weak V/J assignments (E-value above 1e-6), no CDR3, stop codons, out-of-frame junctions, or ambiguous translated residues. A V3J clonotype was defined by an identical inferred V gene, J gene, and CDR3 amino acid sequence. Percentage overlap between repertoires was calculated by dividing the number of shared unique clonotypes by the size of the smaller repertoire. Richness of each repertoire was evaluated using RTK rarefaction, the Chao1 estimator, and Recon v2.1 estimates of unobserved clonotypes. For all TCRbeta clonotypes obtained by the gDNA method from a handful of donors, generation probabilities were computed with OLGA. Not all clones reach the TCRdb copy of this immuneACCESS table, which keeps in-frame sequences only. Checked studies attribute under half of the gap to unresolved V genes and leave the rest unexplained. Clone size and V and J calls were adopted from that table, with D and trimming inferred from the DNA. The sample contains approximately 2.1 million clones, approximately 95% of them found a single time. The ten top clones hold under 0.45% of the sample.

Comment on this clone: Its antigen is not yet known. Nothing much larger sits one base from this clone, and base qualities are not available.

The donors were healthy, HIV-negative adults who had no recently reported acute infections or vaccinations. Only Caucasian adults living in Nashville, Tennessee, USA were represented among the donors. Magnetic negative selection was used to enrich CD4+ T cells, after which naive cells were positively selected on CD45RA and the negative fraction became the memory subset. Blood was collected by leukapheresis, and PBMCs were isolated by Ficoll-Histopaque density gradient centrifugation and then cryopreserved in liquid nitrogen vapor phase. Purity and quantity of every magnetically sorted T cell population were checked by analytical flow cytometry. Each sorted fraction had its genomic DNA isolated and then quantified by UV absorbance on a Nanodrop 2000c. V trim: 1 base; J trim: 0 bases; unmatched bases: 7. Sequences SGHTA (CDR1) and FQGTGA (CDR2) are obtained from the germline V gene. The CDR3 measures 18 amino acids from cysteine to phenylalanine. The only DNA kept is the CDR3, 54 bases in frame from the first base.

The sequenced sample was naive CD4+ T cells from PBMCs. Explained via the paper, the cell subset or site label denotes: CD45RA+ positively selected. This TCR was sampled from a man younger than 30 in good health. Some clones in this sample may be carry-over from other donors' samples. The chain is encoded by TRBV7-3 joined to TRBJ2-3; a stretch of 10 junction bases matches TRBD1. Read as DNA, the sequence is TGTGCCAGCAGCTTAATGGCCATGGGACAGGGGAGCACAGATACGCAGTATTTT. Its protein reads: CASSLMAMGQGSTDTQYF.